The 9 T cell receptor beta chains below all came from one sample that was sequenced in a study of blood T cell repertoires in COVID-19. TCRdb's table, derived via immunoSEQ multiplex PCR, lists solely in-frame clones and lacks some. The sample contains tens of thousands of clones, roughly 80% of which appear only once. Sequenced: peripheral blood. The source of these receptors is a woman at least 80 years old with acute or convalescent COVID-19.

This clone was counted between two and nine times. CDR3 DNA sequence: TGCAGCGTTTCCGGGACAGGCCACACTGAAGCTTTCTTT. Residues: CSVSGTGHTEAFF. The rearrangement uses TRBV29-1 and TRBJ1-1; 8 bases match TRBD1. The V gene's germline CDR1 is SQVTM and CDR2 ANQGSEA. This CDR3 comprises 13 residues. The V gene end was trimmed by 5 bases and the J gene end by 3 bases; junction bases not matched to a gene: 5.

The rearrangement joins TRBV7-8 to TRBJ2-5, with 8 bases aligning to TRBD2. V lost 1 base and J lost 0; bases outside the gene matches: 7. Germline values: CDR1 SGHVS, CDR2 FQNEAQ. This CDR3 region has 17 residues. The CDR3 DNA reads TGTGCCAGCAGCTTAGTAGTCCAGCGGGGGTACCAAGAGACCCAGTACTTC. This translates into CASSLVVQRGYQETQYF.

The V and J genes are TRBV3-1 (or the pseudogene TRBV3-2) and TRBJ2-3, with 9 bases identical to TRBD2. The CDR3 is 19 residues long. The germline V gene encodes CDR1 LGHDT and CDR2 YNNKEL (reference sequence). V lost 1 base, J lost 0 bases, and 11 bases stayed unmatched. CDR3 sequence: CASSQVFPSGVSSTDTQYF. The CDR3 nucleotides read TGTGCCAGCAGCCAAGTTTTTCCTAGCGGGGTGTCAAGCACAGATACGCAGTATTTT.

The chain links TRBV30 to TRBJ1-3; 7 bases line up with TRBD1. V shed 4 bases and J 4 bases; nucleotides not matched to a gene: 10. The CDR3 covers 15 residues. Germline CDR1 is GTSNPN and CDR2 is SVGIG (reference sequence). CDR3 sequence (DNA): TGTGCCTGGAAACTATCGGGACAGCTCGGAAACACCATATATTTT. Amino acid sequence: CAWKLSGQLGNTIYF.

The chain joins TRBV4-3 to TRBJ2-3, with D hard to call. The V gene's germline CDR1 is LGHNA and CDR2 YSLEER. Deletions cut 0 bases from V and 2 bases from J, with 9 bases between. The CDR3 is 15 residues long. The CDR3 is CASSQEQAFTDTQYF. The CDR3 DNA follows: TGCGCCAGCAGCCAAGAGCAGGCGTTCACAGATACGCAGTATTTT.

The chain couples TRBV19 to TRBJ2-1, with 8 bases identical to TRBD2. After removal of 5 bases from V and 4 bases from J, the junction contained 10 bases not matched to a gene. In germline, CDR1 is LNHDA, CDR2 SQIVND (reference sequence). The CDR3 is 16 residues long. CDR3 sequence: CASSWQQRGSYNEQFF. CDR3 DNA sequence: TGTGCCAGTAGTTGGCAACAGCGGGGGTCATACAATGAGCAGTTCTTC.

This chain links TRBV7-9 with TRBJ2-3; D perhaps matches TRBD1 (6 bases). V lost 2 bases, J lost 6 bases, and 12 bases lay in between. The CDR3 totals 14 residues. Germline V gives CDR1 SEHNR, CDR2 FQNEAQ (reference sequence). This CDR3 is CASSLKQGWDTQYF. For the CDR3, the DNA is TGTGCCAGCAGCTTAAAACAGGGATGGGATACGCAGTATTTT. Using reference TRBV7-9 and TRBJ2-3 for the parts outside the CDR3, the full variable domain is DTGVSQNPRHKITKRGQNVTFRCDPISEHNRLYWYRQTLGQGPEFLTYFQNEAQLEKSRLLSDRFSAERPKGSFSTLEIQRTEQGDSAMYLCASSLKQGWDTQYFGPGTRLTVL.

This clone was found a few times. This rearrangement joins TRBV5-4 to TRBJ2-2, with TRBD2 identical over 11 bases. The CDR3 has 17 residues. V was clipped by 0 bases and J by 5 bases; unmatched bases: 6. Germline CDR1 reads SGHNT; CDR2 reads YYREEE (reference sequence). The CDR3 region is CASSLGLAGPQTGELFF. The CDR3 nucleotides read TGTGCCAGCAGCTTGGGACTAGCGGGGCCTCAAACCGGGGAGCTGTTTTTT.

This chain joins TRBV11-3 and TRBJ2-3, with 11 bases matching TRBD1. Germline CDR1 and CDR2: SGHNT and YENEEA. V lost 5 bases to trimming and J lost 3 bases; unmatched junction nucleotides: 4. The CDR3 runs to 15 residues. The DNA for the CDR3 is TGTGCCAGCAGCATCGGACAGGGGGCAACAGATACGCAGTATTTT. This codes for CASSIGQGATDTQYF.